This T cell receptor beta chain was profiled in a study of T cells in Graves' hyperthyroidism and ophthalmopathy (dated by TCRdb to about 2019). Context from the whole study: A discovery cohort of roughly 100 patients, 43 with Graves' ophthalmopathy and over 55 with stable Graves' hyperthyroidism, was used to find distinguishing TCR V-J signatures. Prospective prediction of ophthalmopathy was tested in an independent validation cohort consisting of 18 to 20 hyperthyroidism patients and more than 15 patients who later progressed to ophthalmopathy. The 75 to 100 discovery patients were randomly divided into training and test sets at a 7:3 ratio. In six Graves' hyperthyroidism patients, the study also compared T-cell repertoires from thyroid tissue with T-cell repertoires from blood. Once sampling was done, hyperthyroidism patients were given methimazole at a starting dose of 30 mg daily, whereas ophthalmopathy patients were given high-dose intravenous methylprednisolone. The paper reports TCR Vbeta CDR3 sequencing of 130 to 150 peripheral blood samples: 43 ophthalmopathy, fewer than 80 hyperthyroidism and around 17 progressor patients. Study-wide conclusions, independent of this receptor: No statistical method was used to set the sample size in advance, and investigators knew the group allocation. In validation, progression to ophthalmopathy was predicted by the model with roughly 71% sensitivity and roughly 72% specificity, a median of roughly 6 months before onset. Most expanded thyroid clonotypes (frequency above 0.001) were also detected in blood, a finding suggesting that blood repertoires may reflect thyroid immune responses. A 13 V-J signature model separated ophthalmopathy from stable hyperthyroidism, with roughly 88% sensitivity and roughly 81% specificity in cross-validation and 80%/75% in testing.

Graves' hyperthyroidism was defined as stable when no progression to ophthalmopathy occurred over 18 months of follow-up. Hyperthyroidism patients were aged 18 to 65 years and newly diagnosed, with disease duration of less than 2 months. Patients with uncontrolled infections, other autoimmune diseases, pregnancy or lactation were excluded. Clinical symptoms, serum thyroxine and TRAb, thyroid ultrasound, and orbital computed tomography formed the basis for the diagnoses. Trizol reagent was used to extract total RNA, and RNA quality was then checked on an Agilent 2100 Bioanalyzer. CDR1 and CDR2 were assigned from the germline V gene (reference sequence) as LNHDA and SQIVND. From cysteine to phenylalanine, the CDR3 is 18 amino acids long. CDR3 DNA only is kept here, 54 bases in frame from base 1. Cut back by 3 bases and 8 bases, the V and J ends lie 25 bases apart. This clonotype has a count of ten or more. The antigen it recognizes is unknown. No base qualities exist here, and no much larger clone lies one base off it.

Amplification of TCR beta CDR3 regions was carried out from RNA transcripts. For the first round of RT-PCR on the TCR CDR3, the HTBI primer set was used together with the Qiagen OneStep RT-PCR kit. Libraries were constructed in a second round of multiplex PCR, after which size selection and purification were performed. Sequencing of the libraries was done on an Illumina HiSeq2000 using paired-end 100 bp reads. Per the original workflow: SOAPnuke was used to process the raw data, throwing out any read that contained adapters or uncalled bases, had a mean Phred below 15, or lacked an exact constant-primer or identifier match. High-quality paired reads were merged with COPE v1.2.5, and unique nucleotide sequences were defined as clonotypes. MiTCR v1.1 was used to align clonotypes to the IMGT TRBV, TRBD and TRBJ reference segments. The analysis included only V-J combinations with a frequency above 0.0001, which together covered approximately 99% of the repertoires. The TCS score was defined as F50 (clonal expansion) divided by E x V (chaos), with BLOSUM62-based TCRdist calculated between CDR3 peptides within each V-J. Welch's t-statistics and random forest reduced fewer than 600 V-J features to 10 to 15, which were used in a naive Bayes classifier (R e1071). Thyroid-blood repertoire similarity was quantified with the Morisita-Horn index. In-frame beta chains were kept once TCRdb had trimmed the public reads at Q25 with fastp and called clones with MiXCR. Each entry is one CDR3 protein sequence, shown with its most common DNA and genes. The V and J calls and clone size are TCRdb's, not the authors'. This sample has 530,000 or so distinct CDR3 sequences in its table, and 46% of those were observed once. In total, the top ten clones hold around 8% of the sample.

The source is a young woman with Graves' hyperthyroidism. The chain was built from TRBV19 and TRBJ1-4; confidence is insufficient to name the D gene. The sample consisted of peripheral blood or thyroid tissue (not recorded which). Read as DNA, the sequence is TGTGCCAGTAGTATCGGGGAGGCCACCCGGACGAGAATCGAAAAACTGTTTTTT. This translates into CASSIGEATRTRIEKLFF.